This TCR beta chain was sequenced in a study of T-cell memory formation after mild COVID-19. TCRdb reanalysed the 5' RACE reads using MiXCR and keeps one entry per CDR3 protein. This sample carries roughly 410,000 distinct CDR3 sequences, 20% to 25% of them seen once, and the ten largest clones take roughly 8.7%. This CDR3 is built from 13 residues. Trimming left V 8 bases short and J 2 bases short, with 13 bases between. CDR1 is ENHRY and CDR2 is SYGVKD in the germline V gene. The chain uses TRBV10-3 and TRBJ2-7; weak D call: TRBD1 (6 bases). Sequencing was done on a sample of PBMCs or a T cell subset sorted from them (not recorded which). The receptor's source is an adult woman who had mild COVID-19 (a few samples of this study predate the infection). Cell type and time point are not known. DNA of the CDR3: TGTGCCATCGCAACAGGGCCTCCCTACGAGCAGTACTTC. Amino acid sequence: CAIATGPPYEQYF.